This passage covers 21 T cell receptor beta chains from one sample sequenced in a study of blood T cell repertoires in COVID-19 (dated by TCRdb to 2020 to 2021). Library method: the immunoSEQ multiplex PCR assay. TCRdb provides this immuneACCESS table in a form limited to in-frame rearrangements. Some clones are lacking; in checked studies, under half of them reflect an unresolved V gene, and why the rest are absent is not known. The sample table shows around 250,000 clones, and roughly 85% are seen once. Approximately 2% of the sample belongs to the ten largest clones. The specimen was PBMCs or T cells enriched from blood (not recorded which). The receptors were gathered from a woman aged 45 to 65 who had recovered from COVID-19.

The J gene is TRBJ2-2, the V gene TRBV14; D gene ambiguous. The CDR3 is 12 amino acids. CDR1 is SGHDN and CDR2 is FVKESK in the germline V gene. Trimming removed 4 bases from V and 13 bases from J, with 13 bases in between. CDR3 in DNA: TGTGCCAGCAGCCCACAGTCTCAAGTGCTGTTTTTT. Encoded protein: CASSPQSQVLFF.

This chain joins TRBV24-1 and TRBJ2-1; possible D gene TRBD2, 6 bases. V lost 3 bases, J lost 2 bases, and 13 bases lay in between. Germline lookup yields CDR1 KGHDR and CDR2 SFDVKD. The CDR3 runs 16 residues. CDR3 amino acids: CATSDAGGLTYNEQFF. DNA for the CDR3: TGTGCCACCAGTGATGCCGGGGGACTTACCTACAATGAGCAGTTCTTC.

This chain uses TRBV5-1 with TRBJ1-1; 7 nucleotides match TRBD1. CDR1 is SGHRS and CDR2 is YFSETQ in the germline V gene. The CDR3 length is 14 residues. V lost 3 bases, J lost 11 bases, and 13 bases stayed unmatched. CDR3: CASSYRQGLAFAFF. As DNA, the CDR3 is TGCGCCAGCAGCTATCGACAGGGATTGGCTTTTGCTTTCTTT.

The chain couples TRBV7-9 to TRBJ1-1; 9 positions agree with TRBD1. Looked up from germline, CDR1 is SEHNR and CDR2 is FQNEAQ (reference sequence). This CDR3 is built from 14 residues. The ends lost 5 bases at V and 10 bases at J; junction bases unmatched: 11. This CDR3 is CASSRNEGTGSAFF. The DNA for the CDR3 is TGTGCCAGCAGCCGAAATGAAGGGACAGGGTCAGCTTTCTTT.

The chain combines TRBV5-1 with TRBJ2-2; TRBD2 agrees at 9 bases. CDR3 length: 16 residues. Germline assignment: CDR1 SGHRS and CDR2 YFSETQ. Germline trimming cut 3 bases from V and 8 bases from J; bases unmatched to any gene: 11. CDR3 protein: CASSSHGLAQQGELFF. The CDR3 DNA sequence: TGCGCCAGCAGCTCACATGGACTAGCGCAACAGGGGGAGCTGTTTTTT.

This chain uses TRBV24-1 with TRBJ2-1, with D possibly TRBD1 on 6 matching bases. Trimming stripped 6 bases from V and 2 bases from J, with 16 bases between. CDR3 length: 16 amino acids. Germline loops: CDR1 KGHDR, CDR2 SFDVKD. The CDR3 DNA sequence: TGTGCCACCAGTCAACAAGGGGGTGACCCCTACAATGAGCAGTTCTTC. Its protein is CATSQQGGDPYNEQFF.

The V and J genes are TRBV27 and TRBJ2-7; D is perhaps TRBD1 (6 bases). Germline V gene data show CDR1 as MNHEY and CDR2 as SMNVEV (reference sequence). The V end was cut by 5 bases, the J end by 6 bases, with 17 bases between. This CDR3 spans 14 amino acids. The CDR3 reads CASSAGQGPGEQYF. CDR3 nucleotide sequence: TGTGCCAGCAGTGCCGGCCAGGGGCCTGGCGAGCAGTACTTC.

This clone has only a few counts. The chain recombines TRBV5-4 with TRBJ1-2; the match to TRBD1 covers 7 bases. V gave up 4 bases and J gave up 7 bases; unmatched junction bases: 13. The CDR3 has 15 residues. Germline V gives CDR1 SGHNT, CDR2 YYREEE (reference sequence). The CDR3 protein is CASSPDRATKSGYTF. The CDR3 coding sequence is TGTGCCAGCAGCCCCGACAGGGCGACTAAAAGTGGCTACACCTTC. The full variable domain, rest sourced from reference TRBV5-4 and TRBJ1-2, is ETGVTQSPTHLIKTRGQQVTLRCSSQSGHNTVSWYQQALGQGPQFIFQYYREEENGRGNFPPRFSGLQFPNYSSELNVNALELDDSALYLCASSPDRATKSGYTFGSGTRLTVV.

Of note for this clone: A read error may account for a junction end that differs from germline. This chain joins TRBV12-3 or TRBV12-4 and TRBJ1-2; no firm D call. The length of the CDR3 is 11 residues. The CDR3 sequence: CANSLTPGYTF. CDR3 in DNA: TGTGCCAACAGTTTGACTCCTGGCTACACCTTC.

This clone was found once. J is TRBJ2-7 and V is TRBV12-3 or TRBV12-4, with D hard to call. Trimming took off 6 bases at V and 3 bases at J, with 12 bases between the two ends. The CDR3 extends over 13 amino acids. CDR3 protein: CASRPRNSYEQYF. Here the CDR3 DNA reads TGTGCCAGCAGACCCCGAAACAGCTACGAGCAGTACTTC.

The chain employs TRBV23-1 and TRBJ1-5; TRBD1 agrees at 8 bases. TRBV23-1 is labeled an ORF, and its function is uncertain. The trim removed 6 bases at V and 3 bases at J, leaving 10 bases unmatched. CDR3 length: 16 residues. Here the CDR3 reads CASRLDRDVFNQPQHF. The CDR3 nucleotides read TGCGCCAGCAGGCTGGACAGGGACGTTTTCAATCAGCCCCAGCATTTT.

The chain uses TRBV12-1 and TRBJ2-1; the table's D call of TRBD2 was not tested on the DNA. TRBV12-1 is classified as a pseudogene. This CDR3 region has 18 residues. CDR3 sequence: CASSPGLAGGQVYNEQFF. The CDR3, as DNA: TGTGCCAGCAGCCCGGGACTAGCGGGAGGCCAAGTTTACAATGAGCAGTTCTTC.

V gene TRBV30 combines with J gene TRBJ1-5, with TRBD1 identical over 8 bases. V trimming: 7 bases; J trimming: 6 bases; junction bases outside the gene matches: 8. The CDR3 sequence is 13 residues long. Germline V gene lookup returns CDR1 GTSNPN and CDR2 SVGIG (reference sequence). CDR3 residues: CASDRGWGQPQHF. The CDR3 DNA reads TGTGCCTCAGACAGGGGCTGGGGTCAGCCCCAGCATTTT. Full variable domain (outside the CDR3, taken from reference TRBV30 and TRBJ1-5): SQTIHQWPATLVQPVGSPLSLECTVEGTSNPNLYWYRQAAGRGLQLLFYSVGIGQISSEVPQNLSASRPQDRQFILSSKKLLLSDSGFYLCASDRGWGQPQHFGDGTRLSIL.

The table lists this clone with a count of one. The chain couples TRBV4-1 to TRBJ2-1, with D perhaps matching TRBD2 (6 bases). CDR3 length: 14 residues. The germline CDR1 and CDR2 sequences are MGHRA and YSYEKL. Between the trimmed V and J ends, which lost 0 bases and 7 bases, there was a span of 10 bases. CDR3 loop: CASSQEAGGNEQFF. DNA for the CDR3: TGCGCCAGCAGCCAAGAAGCGGGCGGGAATGAGCAGTTCTTC.

The V call is TRBV9, the J call TRBJ2-1; D may be TRBD2 (6 bases). CDR3 length: 18 residues. Germline V lookup: CDR1 SGDLS, CDR2 YYNGEE. Trimming pared 4 bases from V and 3 bases from J, leaving 23 bases between. The DNA of the CDR3 is TGTGCCAGCAGCCCGGCACCCACCGGGACTCAAAGCTACAATGAGCAGTTCTTC. This codes for CASSPAPTGTQSYNEQFF.

This chain uses TRBV13 with TRBJ2-7; D is ambiguous. Germline V gene data show CDR1 as PRHDT and CDR2 as FYEKMQ (reference sequence). Trimming pared 6 bases from V and 0 bases from J, leaving 9 bases between. The CDR3 has 13 residues. In DNA form, the CDR3 reads TGTGCCAGCAGTGCGGAGAGCTCCTACGAGCAGTACTTC. It translates to CASSAESSYEQYF. Full variable domain (rest looked up from reference TRBV13 and TRBJ2-7): AAGVIQSPRHLIKEKRETATLKCYPIPRHDTVYWYQQGPGQDPQFLISFYEKMQSDKGSIPDRFSAQQFSDYHSELNMSSLELGDSALYFCASSAESSYEQYFGPGTRLTVT.

V usage is TRBV27 and J usage is TRBJ2-1; 9 positions agree with TRBD2. With 5 bases clipped from V and 4 bases from J, the junction kept 9 bases outside the gene matches. This CDR3 contains 16 residues. In germline, CDR1 is MNHEY, CDR2 SMNVEV (reference sequence). CDR3 residues: CASSTPLAGPYNEQFF. CDR3 DNA: TGTGCCAGCAGTACACCCCTAGCGGGACCATACAATGAGCAGTTCTTC.

V usage is TRBV10-3 and J usage is TRBJ1-1, with TRBD1 matching 9 bases. Germline V gene lookup returns CDR1 ENHRY and CDR2 SYGVKD. With 3 bases clipped from V and 5 bases from J, the junction kept 4 bases outside the gene matches. CDR3 length: 14 amino acids. The CDR3 reads CAISDGTGRTEAFF. The CDR3 bases are TGTGCCATCAGTGACGGGACAGGGCGAACTGAAGCTTTCTTT.

The J gene is TRBJ1-3, the V gene TRBV28, with D maybe TRBD1 (5 bases). The CDR3 loop spans 15 amino acids. V was cut by 5 bases and J by 2 bases, with 13 bases left in between. Germline V gene sequence: CDR1 MDHEN, CDR2 SYDVKM. CDR3 protein: CASSTARQTGNTIYF. CDR3 DNA: TGTGCCAGCAGTACAGCTAGACAGACTGGAAACACCATATATTTT.

This chain connects TRBV23-1 to TRBJ1-5; 7 bases line up with TRBD1. TRBV23-1 is identified as an open reading frame with a role that is uncertain. The CDR3 loop spans 16 amino acids. Germline trimming cut 4 bases from V and 4 bases from J; bases unmatched to any gene: 10. This CDR3 is CASSPGDSDLNQPQHF. The CDR3 bases are TGCGCCAGCAGTCCTGGGGACAGCGACCTAAATCAGCCCCAGCATTTT.

This clone was detected only once. This chain links TRBV2 with TRBJ1-5; D might be TRBD1 (5 bases). The germline gives CDR1 SNHLY, CDR2 FYNNEI. CDR3 length: 14 amino acids. Trimming took off 1 base at V and 6 bases at J, with 10 bases between the two ends. This CDR3 is CASSEGVGGQPQHF. The CDR3 region has the DNA TGTGCCAGCAGTGAAGGGGTCGGGGGTCAGCCCCAGCATTTT. The whole variable domain, remainder taken from reference TRBV2 and TRBJ1-5, is EPEVTQTPSHQVTQMGQEVILRCVPISNHLYFYWYRQILGQKVEFLVSFYNNEISEKSEIFDDQFSVERPDGSNFTLKIRSTKLEDSAMYFCASSEGVGGQPQHFGDGTRLSIL.